Below, one T cell receptor beta chain is given with its context. Its antigen is currently unknown. This sequence may be a read error, since a much larger clone differs from it by one base. Together with a sample-barcoded 5' primer, a J-beta primer mix was included in a second PCR lasting 7 to 11 cycles. Through a template-switch adaptor with 12 random nucleotides, each cDNA molecule received a tag. Each sample provided no less than 2.5 million CDR3-containing paired-end reads. Using its own MiXCR run on the 5' RACE reads, TCRdb lists one record per CDR3 protein. Altogether around 870,000 distinct CDR3 sequences are present, around 26% being singletons, with the ten largest covering roughly 17%. The germline V gene has CDR1 SGHRS and CDR2 YFSETQ. V lost 5 bases, J lost 3 bases, and 15 bases lay in between. The CDR3 is 15 residues long. This sample stems from a study of blood T cells in healthy people across ages. Study-level results: Per million T cells, TCR beta diversity dropped about linearly as age rose.

The study recruited healthy Caucasian donors from Russia who were aged about 6 to 90. This sequence was found in a woman aged 80 or over in good health. The sequencing input was blood. The chain joins TRBV5-1 to TRBJ2-1; D assignment may be TRBD1 or TRBD2 (5 bases each). The CDR3 DNA is TGCGCCAGCAGACAGGAACAGGAGGACTACAATGAGCAGTTCTTC. Its translation: CASRQEQEDYNEQFF.